The sequence of this T cell receptor (beta chain) was determined in a study of T cell responses to AZD1222 COVID-19 vaccine. General study findings and limits: Clonal diversity may have been underestimated, and the donors were mostly white British, with more females than males. Within unmutated variant regions lay the reported targets of nearly half of spike-specific TCRs. After two AZD1222 doses, spike-specific TCR breadth and depth rose versus day 0. At 160-218 and 743-854, vaccine-associated CD4 TCRs were dominant, and they spanned spike.

A remark on this clone: Its antigen is as yet unknown.

Sequencing was performed with immunoSEQ multiplex PCR; in TCRdb, only in-frame clones are kept and a portion is missing. Seen here are some 110,000 clones, roughly 80% observed once, and the top ten hold approximately 5.1%. Trimming took 0 bases from V and 4 from J; bases not matched to a gene: 2. Germline CDR1 is SGHRS and CDR2 is YFSETQ. The CDR3 has 15 amino acids. The specimen comprised peripheral blood, sampled on day 0 of AZD1222 vaccination. This clonotype originated in an adult in good health. The chain carries TRBV5-1 and TRBJ2-3; 10 nucleotides align to TRBD2. The CDR3 spells CASSLAAGGPDTQYF. The CDR3, as DNA: TGCGCCAGCAGCTTGGCAGCGGGGGGGCCAGATACGCAGTATTTT.